These 31 T cell receptor beta chains originate from one sample sequenced in a study of shared clonotypes between healthy human individuals (dated by TCRdb to the early 2020s). Library construction relied on the immunoSEQ multiplex PCR assay. Drawn from immuneACCESS, this table holds only the in-frame rearrangements with V and J called that TCRdb kept. Clones are partly lost; checked studies trace under half to an unresolved V gene and leave the rest unexplained. For this sample the table gives some 2.3 million clones, of which 85% to 95% were detected only once. Clones ranked in the top ten supply 0.39% of the sample. The material sequenced was naive CD4+ T cells from PBMCs. The cell subset or site label, read with the paper, signifies: CD45RA+ positively selected. The source of these receptors is a man younger than 35 in good health. Some clones in this sample may be carry-over from other donors' samples.

This chain links TRBV29-1 with TRBJ2-3, with D perhaps TRBD1 (6 bases). The CDR3 totals 14 residues. V gave up 5 bases and J gave up 3 bases, with 15 bases separating them. Germline CDR1 reads SQVTM; CDR2 reads ANQGSEA. CDR3 region: CSVWGRGETDTQYF. The CDR3 DNA reads TGCAGCGTTTGGGGCAGGGGCGAGACAGATACGCAGTATTTT.

The gene calls are TRBV5-6 and TRBJ2-5; 12 bases fit TRBD2. Trimming removed 4 bases from V and 5 bases from J; junction bases left unmatched: 12. The germline gives CDR1 SGHDT, CDR2 YYEEEE. CDR3 length equals 17 residues. CDR3 sequence reads: CASSPLAGGPEGETQYF. The CDR3 coding sequence is TGTGCCAGCAGCCCGCTAGCGGGAGGGCCAGAAGGGGAGACCCAGTACTTC.

This clone has only one observation. Other nucleotide sequences in the sample specify the same CDR3. The V and J genes are TRBV5-1 and TRBJ2-7; 11 nucleotides align to TRBD2. This CDR3 comprises 14 residues. The ends lost 4 bases at V and 3 bases at J; junction bases unmatched: 3. CDR1 SGHRS and CDR2 YFSETQ come from the germline V gene. The CDR3 DNA reads as TGCGCCAGCAGCGTTACTAGCGGGAGCTACGAGCAGTACTTC. Its translation is CASSVTSGSYEQYF. The full variable domain, in which reference TRBV5-1 and TRBJ2-7 provide the parts outside the CDR3, is KAGVTQTPRYLIKTRGQQVTLSCSPISGHRSVSWYQQTPGQGLQFLFEYFSETQRNKGNFPGRFSGRQFSNSRSEMNVSTLELGDSALYLCASSVTSGSYEQYFGPGTRLTVT.

The chain uses TRBV5-4 and TRBJ1-1; TRBD1 might be the D (6 bases). The CDR3 covers 13 residues. Germline CDR1 and CDR2: SGHNT and YYREEE (reference sequence). The V and J ends lost 2 bases and 7 bases respectively, with 12 bases between them. The CDR3 loop reads CASSFRQANEAFF. The CDR3 DNA follows: TGTGCCAGCAGCTTTCGACAGGCGAATGAAGCTTTCTTT.

This rearrangement joins TRBV28 to TRBJ2-1; TRBD2 agrees at 8 bases. The CDR3 consists of 15 residues. Per germline, CDR1 MDHEN and CDR2 SYDVKM. The junction had 13 bases not matched to a gene; V was cut back by 7 bases and J by 8 bases. This CDR3 is CASNLGAAGVDEQFF. The CDR3 DNA reads as TGTGCCAGCAATCTGGGGGCAGCGGGAGTGGATGAGCAGTTCTTC.

The CDR3 coding sequence is TGTGCCAGCTCACCAGTTGTACATACGAACACTGAAGCTTTCTTT. Translated, it gives CASSPVVHTNTEAFF. The genes are TRBV18 and TRBJ1-1; no firm D call. There are 15 residues in the CDR3. Germline V gene data show CDR1 as KGHSH and CDR2 as LQKENI. Trimming removed 2 bases from V and 1 base from J, with 11 bases in between.

The chain is built from TRBV5-8 and TRBJ1-5, with 7 bases matching TRBD1. The CDR3 totals 16 residues. The junction had 11 bases not matched to a gene; V was cut back by 4 bases and J by 4 bases. The germline V gene encodes CDR1 SGHTS and CDR2 YDEGEE. The CDR3 DNA reads TGTGCCAGCAGCCGCAGGGGGGGATTAAGGAATCAGCCCCAGCATTTT. Protein product: CASSRRGGLRNQPQHF. Complete variable domain (other parts from reference TRBV5-8 and TRBJ1-5): EAGVTQSPTHLIKTRGQQATLRCSPISGHTSVYWYQQALGLGLQFLLWYDEGEERNRGNFPPRFSGRQFPNYSSELNVNALELEDSALYLCASSRRGGLRNQPQHFGDGTRLSIL.

The rearrangement uses TRBV5-1 and TRBJ2-7; TRBD2 aligns across 7 bases. Per the germline V gene, CDR1 is SGHRS and CDR2 is YFSETQ. V trimming: 3 bases; J trimming: 1 base; junction bases outside the gene matches: 7. The CDR3 has 15 residues. The CDR3 DNA reads as TGCGCCAGCAGCTCCGCCGGGGGAGGGTCCTACGAGCAGTACTTC. Its protein product is CASSSAGGGSYEQYF.

This clone came up once. V and J are TRBV28 and TRBJ1-2; 10 positions match TRBD1. The trim removed 2 bases at V and 4 bases at J, leaving 7 bases unmatched. The CDR3 consists of 16 residues. Looked up from germline, CDR1 is MDHEN and CDR2 is SYDVKM. The CDR3 loop is CASSLGDRGEAYGYTF. The CDR3 coding sequence is TGTGCCAGCAGTTTAGGGGACAGGGGCGAAGCCTATGGCTACACCTTC.

This chain uses TRBV10-2 with TRBJ2-5; TRBD2 matches 7 bases. The CDR3 is 14 residues long. After removal of 6 bases from V and 2 bases from J, the junction contained 6 bases not matched to a gene. The germline CDR1 and CDR2 sequences are WSHSY and SAAADI. CDR3 amino acids: CASRAGRLQETQYF. CDR3 DNA: TGCGCCAGCAGAGCGGGACGCCTACAAGAGACCCAGTACTTC.

For this clone: The sample carries other DNA sequences with the same CDR3. The chain uses TRBV5-4 and TRBJ2-7; TRBD2 matches 8 bases. Germline V CDR1 and CDR2: SGHNT, YYREEE (reference sequence). The CDR3 has 16 residues. Germline trimming cut 0 bases from V and 0 bases from J; bases unmatched to any gene: 5. In nucleotides, the CDR3 is TGTGCCAGCAGCTTGGGTCCTAGCGGGTCCTCCTACGAGCAGTACTTC. Translation: CASSLGPSGSSYEQYF.

This chain connects TRBV10-1 to TRBJ2-2; unclear D gene. Trimming shortened V by 2 bases and J by 0 bases, and 19 bases separated the two germline ends. This CDR3 comprises 19 residues. Per the germline V gene, CDR1 is WNHNN and CDR2 is SYGVQD (reference sequence). CDR3 nucleotides: TGCGCCAGCAGTGAGAATCGATTATTGACATCCGCGAACACCGGGGAGCTGTTTTTT. Its translation: CASSENRLLTSANTGELFF.

This clone was counted between two and nine times. The genes are TRBV9 and TRBJ2-2, with unresolved D. CDR3 size: 12 residues. V shed 4 bases and J shed 7 bases, with 8 bases lying between them. The germline CDR1 and CDR2 sequences are SGDLS and YYNGEE. The DNA of the CDR3 is TGTGCCAGCAGCCTGCCTGGCGGGGAGCTGTTTTTT. Protein sequence: CASSLPGGELFF. The full variable domain, with the rest looked up from reference TRBV9 and TRBJ2-2, is DSGVTQTPKHLITATGQRVTLRCSPRSGDLSVYWYQQSLDQGLQFLIQYYNGEERAKGNILERFSAQQFPDLHSELNLSSLELGDSALYFCASSLPGGELFFGEGSRLTVL.

The chain uses TRBV7-9 and TRBJ1-1; D may be TRBD1 (6 bases). This CDR3 contains 14 residues. CDR1 is SEHNR, CDR2 FQNEAQ, per germline (reference sequence). The V gene lost 2 bases and the J gene lost 6 bases, with 13 bases spanning the gap. In nucleotides, the CDR3 is TGTGCCAGCAGCTTATCCTCAGGGGTTCCTGAAGCTTTCTTT. Amino acid sequence: CASSLSSGVPEAFF.

The chain employs TRBV7-2 and TRBJ2-2, with a weak D call TRBD1 (6 bases). The CDR3 spans 18 residues. Trimming shortened V by 5 bases and J by 2 bases, and 21 bases separated the two germline ends. The germline CDR1 and CDR2 sequences are SGHTA and FQGNSA. CDR3 nucleotide sequence: TGTGCCAGCAGCACCCGTATGTATGGGGGCCCCAACACCGGGGAGCTGTTTTTT. As protein: CASSTRMYGGPNTGELFF.

The chain couples TRBV27 to TRBJ2-7; TRBD1 is a possible D gene (6 bases). This CDR3 is 15 amino acids long. V was shortened by 2 bases and J by 5 bases, with 16 bases between the two germline ends. Germline-derived CDR1 and CDR2 are MNHEY and SMNVEV (reference sequence). CDR3 DNA sequence: TGTGCCAGCAGTTTACTTCAGGGGAGCGGCAACGAGCAGTACTTC. Amino acid sequence: CASSLLQGSGNEQYF.

The chain links TRBV27 to TRBJ2-5; D is unresolved. Germline CDR1 MNHEY, CDR2 SMNVEV (reference sequence). V was clipped by 0 bases and J by 1 base, with 9 bases between them. The CDR3 consists of 15 residues. The CDR3 bases are TGTGCCAGCAGTTTATCCTGGCAGTCCCAAGAGACCCAGTACTTC. Amino acids: CASSLSWQSQETQYF.

The rearrangement uses TRBV7-8 and TRBJ2-1; 7 nucleotides agree with TRBD1. The CDR3 extends over 15 amino acids. Trimming removed 5 bases from V and 3 bases from J; junction bases left unmatched: 7. Germline assignment: CDR1 SGHVS and CDR2 FQNEAQ. CDR3 nucleotides: TGTGCCAGCAGCCCGCGCAGGACAGGCTACAATGAGCAGTTCTTC. Encoded protein: CASSPRRTGYNEQFF.

This chain uses TRBV30 with TRBJ1-1, with 8 nucleotides matching TRBD1. This CDR3 is built from 14 residues. V gave up 1 base and J gave up 5 bases; unmatched junction bases: 6. In germline, CDR1 is GTSNPN, CDR2 SVGIG (reference sequence). CDR3 sequence: CAWSEGRGRTEAFF. For the CDR3, the DNA is TGTGCCTGGAGTGAGGGCAGGGGGCGTACTGAAGCTTTCTTT.

This rearrangement joins TRBV19 to TRBJ1-5; possible D gene TRBD1, 5 bases. Trimming left V 3 bases short and J 9 bases short, with 12 bases between. Germline V gene data show CDR1 as LNHDA and CDR2 as SQIVND (reference sequence). The CDR3 totals 13 residues. CDR3 protein: CASSIVRERPQHF. CDR3 bases: TGTGCCAGTAGTATTGTCAGGGAAAGGCCCCAGCATTTT. Complete variable domain (other parts from reference TRBV19 and TRBJ1-5): DGGITQSPKYLFRKEGQNVTLSCEQNLNHDAMYWYRQDPGQGLRLIYYSQIVNDFQKGDIAEGYSVSREKKESFPLTVTSAQKNPTAFYLCASSIVRERPQHFGDGTRLSIL.

V and J are TRBV5-4 and TRBJ2-1; 10 positions match TRBD2. The CDR3 is 20 residues long. CDR1 and CDR2 from the germline V gene are SGHNT and YYREEE (reference sequence). Losses at the gene ends were 4 bases for V and 1 base for J; bases not matched to a gene: 17. The CDR3 nucleotides are TGTGCCAGCAGCCGCGGTACAGGGGGAGCGGGAGGGGATTCCTACAATGAGCAGTTCTTC. Its translation is CASSRGTGGAGGDSYNEQFF. The entire variable domain, with the rest obtained from reference TRBV5-4 and TRBJ2-1, is as follows: ETGVTQSPTHLIKTRGQQVTLRCSSQSGHNTVSWYQQALGQGPQFIFQYYREEENGRGNFPPRFSGLQFPNYSSELNVNALELDDSALYLCASSRGTGGAGGDSYNEQFFGPGTRLTVL.

The chain joins TRBV7-6 to TRBJ2-3; maybe TRBD2 (6 bases). V gave up 0 bases and J gave up 1 base, with 23 bases separating them. The length of the CDR3 is 20 residues. Germline values: CDR1 SGHVS, CDR2 FNYEAQ. The CDR3 DNA follows: TGTGCCAGCAGCTTAGCGGGAGGCACTAGGTCCTCGACCCGCACAGATACGCAGTATTTT. Amino acid sequence: CASSLAGGTRSSTRTDTQYF.

The count of this clone is one. This rearrangement joins TRBV6-5 to TRBJ1-3; D gene uncertain. There are 14 residues in the CDR3. Germline V gene sequence: CDR1 MNHEY, CDR2 SVGAGI. The V end lost 7 bases, the J end lost 0 bases, and 10 bases lay between the germline ends. In DNA form, the CDR3 reads TGTGCCAGCATGTTGACTAACTCTGGAAACACCATATATTTT. This gives the protein CASMLTNSGNTIYF.

This chain uses TRBV6-6 with TRBJ2-1, with D hard to call. There are 15 residues in the CDR3. CDR1 MNHNY and CDR2 SVGAGI come from the germline V gene (reference sequence). Trimming shortened V by 4 bases and J by 4 bases, and 14 bases separated the two germline ends. The DNA for the CDR3 is TGTGCCAGCAGTTTATCTCTCCCCGATTACAATGAGCAGTTCTTC. It translates to CASSLSLPDYNEQFF.

The chain couples TRBV7-2 to TRBJ2-7; 12 bases are a match to TRBD2. This CDR3 comprises 16 residues. The V gene end was trimmed by 4 bases and the J gene end by 6 bases; junction bases not matched to a gene: 10. The V gene's germline CDR1 is SGHTA and CDR2 FQGNSA. This CDR3 reads CASSSSSGRALREQYF. For the CDR3, the DNA is TGTGCCAGCAGCTCCTCTAGCGGGAGGGCCCTCCGCGAGCAGTACTTC.

The genes are TRBV27 and TRBJ1-1; D remains unclear. Trimming shortened V by 4 bases and J by 11 bases, and 29 bases separated the two germline ends. This CDR3 spans 17 amino acids. From germline, CDR1 is MNHEY and CDR2 SMNVEV (reference sequence). This CDR3 is CASSSSISTATGRAAFF. DNA for the CDR3: TGTGCCAGCAGTTCCTCAATTTCCACAGCAACTGGGCGTGCGGCTTTCTTT.

The rearrangement joins TRBV5-6 to TRBJ2-1, with D perhaps TRBD1 (6 bases). There are 15 residues in the CDR3. The germline gives CDR1 SGHDT, CDR2 YYEEEE. V lost 4 bases, J lost 2 bases, and 13 bases lay in between. The CDR3 region is CASSQYRVTYNEQFF. The DNA for the CDR3 is TGTGCCAGCAGCCAATACAGGGTTACCTACAATGAGCAGTTCTTC.

This chain joins TRBV7-3 and TRBJ2-7; 10 positions agree with TRBD1. Trimming at V came to 2 bases and at J to 6 bases, leaving 7 bases not matched to a gene. There are 15 residues in the CDR3. CDR1 and CDR2 from the germline V gene are SGHTA and FQGTGA. The CDR3 loop reads CASSLGTGQGSEQYF. CDR3 sequence (DNA): TGTGCCAGCAGCTTAGGTACGGGACAGGGGAGCGAGCAGTACTTC.

This clone was detected once. The junction departs from germline at one end; a sequencing error may be responsible. J is TRBJ2-5 and V is TRBV19, with D perhaps TRBD2 (6 bases). The CDR3 length is 13 residues. Germline assignment: CDR1 LNHDA and CDR2 SQIVND (reference sequence). The CDR3 DNA is TGTGCCAGTAGTGGCCCTGACAGACGGGAGAGGGACTTC. Its translation: CASSGPDRRERDF.

The gene calls are TRBV28 and TRBJ1-2; 7 nucleotides agree with TRBD1. Per germline, CDR1 MDHEN and CDR2 SYDVKM. CDR3 size: 12 residues. CDR3 loop: CGTGDRLYGYTF. In DNA, the CDR3 is TGTGGCACAGGGGACCGCCTCTATGGCTACACCTTC.

This sequence joins TRBV9 and TRBJ2-5, with 8 positions matching TRBD2. J gave up 5 bases and V 3 bases, and 12 bases lay outside the gene matches. The CDR3 is 16 residues long. Germline CDR1 reads SGDLS; CDR2 reads YYNGEE. This CDR3 reads CASSALGTRGGETQYF. CDR3 bases: TGTGCCAGCAGCGCACTCGGGACTAGAGGAGGGGAGACCCAGTACTTC. Full variable domain (missing parts from reference TRBV9 and TRBJ2-5): DSGVTQTPKHLITATGQRVTLRCSPRSGDLSVYWYQQSLDQGLQFLIQYYNGEERAKGNILERFSAQQFPDLHSELNLSSLELGDSALYFCASSALGTRGGETQYFGPGTRLLVL.